The source of this TCR beta chain is a study of technical replicates of blood from a few donors. Trimming took off 2 bases at V and 1 base at J, with 7 bases between the two ends. Germline V gene data show CDR1 as SGHNT and CDR2 as YYREEE (reference sequence). The CDR3 covers 14 residues. Here immunoSEQ multiplex PCR was the method, and the copy in TCRdb shows in-frame clones only, minus some. The sample records over 70,000 clones, approximately 95% being singletons. Material: T cells isolated from PBMCs. This TCR was sampled from a human donor in good health. The V gene is TRBV5-4, the J gene TRBJ1-5, with D uncertain. CDR3 residues: CASSFDGSNQPQHF. The CDR3, as DNA: TGTGCCAGCAGCTTTGATGGCAGCAATCAGCCCCAGCATTTT.